The rows below give T cell receptor beta chains drawn from one sample of a study of long-term antiretroviral therapy in people with HIV. Data came from immunoSEQ multiplex PCR; TCRdb stores just in-frame clones and leaves some out. The sample holds around 20,000 clones, around 84% seen once. Source: unsorted PBMCs, taken 0.2 years after starting antiretroviral therapy. These receptors all stem from a woman in her twenties or thirties with HIV. CDR3s include the opening cysteine and the closing phenylalanine or tryptophan. The order of the fields is V gene, CDR3 protein.

V gene: TRBV12-1
CDR3 protein: CASSFSSPRGTEQFF

V gene: TRBV6-6
CDR3 protein: CASSYDNEAFF

V gene: TRBV13
CDR3 protein: CASSQQGIEQFF

V gene: TRBV5-6
CDR3 protein: CASSLEGGLRANYGYTF

V gene: TRBV19
CDR3 protein: CASSKPIWALTHQPQHF

V gene: TRBV6-1
CDR3 protein: CASGFKLSTDTQYF

V gene: TRBV7-6
CDR3 protein: CASSLAGNTIYF

V gene: TRBV23-1
CDR3 protein: CASSQSTGQGYTGELFF

V gene: TRBV6-5
CDR3 protein: CASSSSYIGEQFF

V gene: TRBV5-1
CDR3 protein: CASRDTGYTEAFF

V gene: TRBV9
CDR3 protein: CASNQGQARDTQYF

V gene: TRBV29-1
CDR3 protein: CSVYSLGVGYF

V gene: TRBV29-1
CDR3 protein: CSVTEGGGETQYF

V gene: TRBV6-4
CDR3 protein: CASSDSGTANSPLHF

V gene: TRBV11-2
CDR3 protein: CASSPGQQETQYF

V gene: TRBV9
CDR3 protein: CASSTTPGYDSGNTIYF

V gene: TRBV7-2
CDR3 protein: CASSLARGGYGYTF

V gene: TRBV5-1
CDR3 protein: CASSFWTGFETQYF

V gene: TRBV6-1
CDR3 protein: CASSESSGVFLNEQFF

V gene: TRBV4-1
CDR3 protein: CASSAVGWGLGPEAFF

V gene: TRBV29-1
CDR3 protein: CSASGVGLTDTQYF

V gene: TRBV6-1
CDR3 protein: CASREHNSPLHF

V gene: TRBV10-3
CDR3 protein: CATLKTGGDGYTF

V gene: TRBV10-3
CDR3 protein: CAISGPSGAVLLYEQYF

V gene: TRBV29-1
CDR3 protein: CSGYTGTVYNEQFF

V gene: TRBV19
CDR3 protein: CASRAPTGGAGGYTF

V gene: TRBV11-1
CDR3 protein: CASSQNGEIANSPLHF

V gene: TRBV5-5
CDR3 protein: CASSMGQRGNQPQHF

V gene: TRBV18
CDR3 protein: CASSPDKLQPQHF

V gene: TRBV29-1
CDR3 protein: CSVEGDSRVGQFF

V gene: TRBV5-5
CDR3 protein: CASSFSTGFSYEQYF

V gene: TRBV5-6
CDR3 protein: CASSLGRAKNIQYF

V gene: TRBV30
CDR3 protein: CAWGQDQPQHF

V gene: TRBV5-1
CDR3 protein: CASSSGGAIQETQYF

V gene: TRBV11-3
CDR3 protein: CASSLAGGPTGELFF

V gene: TRBV13
CDR3 protein: CASAPGGTYEQYF

V gene: TRBV9
CDR3 protein: CASSEGGHQETQYF

V gene: TRBV29-1
CDR3 protein: CSVQDRANSPLHF

V gene: TRBV27
CDR3 protein: CASSRDLGGYEQYF

V gene: TRBV28
CDR3 protein: CASSKGQGTIYGYTF

V gene: TRBV5-1
CDR3 protein: CASSLAGDAKNIQYF

V gene: TRBV2
CDR3 protein: CASSPARATGDQETQYF

V gene: TRBV5-1
CDR3 protein: CASSRDDRNQAEAFF

V gene: TRBV6-1
CDR3 protein: CASSGRTGVMNTEAFF

V gene: TRBV7-3
CDR3 protein: CASSSSQGAGNTEAFF

V gene: TRBV19
CDR3 protein: CASRVLWTGKDQPQHF

V gene: TRBV2
CDR3 protein: CASSDRRDGSPLHF

V gene: TRBV19
CDR3 protein: CASSIDGAWNYGYTF

V gene: TRBV6-6
CDR3 protein: CASTRGGSGNTIYF

V gene: TRBV20-1
CDR3 protein: CSASRTGELFF